The 5 T cell receptor beta chains below all came from one sample that was sequenced in a study of human versus mouse CDR3 diversity and MHC coevolution. Assay: immunoSEQ multiplex PCR; the TCRdb copy retains only in-frame clones and omits some. The sample lists 60,000 to 95,000 clones, less than 95% occurring once. Sequencing was performed on naive CD4+ T cells from blood. The subset is: CD45RO-negative CD62L-positive naive CD4 T cells. These receptors originate from a person aged 30 to 69 in good health.

The chain is built from TRBV30 and TRBJ2-7, with 7 bases lining up with TRBD1. The CDR3 is made up of 11 amino acids. The trim removed 5 bases at V and 2 bases at J, leaving 0 bases unmatched. CDR1 GTSNPN and CDR2 SVGIG come from the germline V gene (reference sequence). The CDR3 protein is CAWDRAYEQYF. The CDR3 nucleotides are TGTGCCTGGGACAGGGCCTACGAGCAGTACTTC.

The chain uses TRBV27 and TRBJ2-6; D not certain. The CDR3 is 14 amino acids. Germline CDR1 MNHEY, CDR2 SMNVEV (reference sequence). Trimming removed 5 bases at V and 1 base at J, with 6 bases between. CDR3 nucleotides: TGTGCCAGCAGTCAACTGTCTGGGGCCAACGTCCTGACTTTC. This gives the protein CASSQLSGANVLTF.

This chain connects TRBV13 to TRBJ2-3; D remains unclear. CDR1 is PRHDT, CDR2 FYEKMQ, per germline (reference sequence). With 7 bases removed from V and 0 bases from J, the gap between germline ends came to 5 bases. The CDR3 covers 12 residues. Written as DNA, the CDR3 is TGTGCCAGCACTCCGAGCACAGATACGCAGTATTTT. Protein: CASTPSTDTQYF.

This clone was detected only once. The same CDR3 can be traced to other DNA sequences in this sample. The chain couples TRBV28 to TRBJ1-5; D not resolved. CDR1 is MDHEN, CDR2 SYDVKM, per germline. This CDR3 region has 12 residues. V gave up 6 bases and J gave up 1 base, with 4 bases separating them. The CDR3 DNA sequence: TGTGCCAGCAGCTTCAGCAATCAGCCCCAGCATTTT. Translating it yields CASSFSNQPQHF.

V usage is TRBV2 and J usage is TRBJ1-2; TRBD1 matches at 7 bases. V dropped 5 bases and J dropped 6; count of bases not matched to a gene: 15. Germline V lookup: CDR1 SNHLY, CDR2 FYNNEI. The CDR3 extends over 16 amino acids. The CDR3 is CASSKEAVDRTDGYTF. The CDR3 bases are TGTGCCAGCAGTAAGGAAGCGGTGGACAGGACGGATGGCTACACCTTC.